The clone carrying this T cell receptor beta chain appeared many times. The antigen remains undetermined. Unique molecular identifiers were built into the TCRbeta library. TCRdb processed the PCR reads anew with MiXCR; each CDR3 protein has one entry. Among 250,000 or so distinct CDR3 sequences, roughly 8% were seen once, and the ten largest hold about 6.4%. CDR3 length equals 12 residues. CDR1 and CDR2 from the germline V gene are MNHNY and SVGAGI (reference sequence). V was clipped by 2 bases and J by 8 bases, with 9 bases between them. These data belong to a study of T-cell reconstitution after alpha-beta-depleted transplantation in children. General study results and limits: T-cell numbers and diversity, one year after transplant, stemmed largely from T cells that were newly produced. Expanded clones from the graft, numbering several hundred, reportedly supplied alpha-beta T cells about two months after transplant. High day-60 TCRbeta diversity in some patients came from surviving recipient T cells and thymic progenitors.

The material sequenced was PBMCs, mostly from graft donor cells, taken 180 days after TCRalphabeta/CD19-depleted stem cell transplant. This chain joins TRBV6-6 and TRBJ1-2; D is unclear. The receptor was derived from a male patient under 18 who had a stem cell transplant for acute lymphoblastic leukemia, so the T cells may come from the graft donor. The CDR3 loop is CASSYGGGGYTF. The CDR3 DNA reads TGTGCCAGCAGTTACGGAGGCGGAGGCTACACCTTC.